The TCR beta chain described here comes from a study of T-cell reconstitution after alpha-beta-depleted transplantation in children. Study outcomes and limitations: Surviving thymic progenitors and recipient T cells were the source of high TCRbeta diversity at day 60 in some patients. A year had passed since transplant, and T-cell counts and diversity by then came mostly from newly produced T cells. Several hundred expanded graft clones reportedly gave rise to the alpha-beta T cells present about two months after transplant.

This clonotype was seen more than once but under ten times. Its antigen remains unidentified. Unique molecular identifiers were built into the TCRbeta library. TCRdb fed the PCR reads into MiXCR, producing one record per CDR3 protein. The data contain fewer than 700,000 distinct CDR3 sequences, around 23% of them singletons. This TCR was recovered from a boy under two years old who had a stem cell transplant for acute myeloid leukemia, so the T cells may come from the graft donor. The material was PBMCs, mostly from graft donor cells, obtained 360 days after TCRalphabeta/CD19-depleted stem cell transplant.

CDR3 coding DNA: TGCAGTGCTAGATGGAGACAGGGGGCGGGATACGAGCAGTACTTC. Translating it yields CSARWRQGAGYEQYF. V is TRBV20-1 and J is TRBJ2-7, with TRBD1 matching over 10 bases. Germline V gene lookup returns CDR1 DFQATT and CDR2 SNEGSKA (reference sequence). The CDR3 loop spans 15 amino acids. The V gene end was trimmed by 2 bases and the J gene end by 4 bases; junction bases not matched to a gene: 8.